This T cell receptor beta chain was profiled in a study of beta chain features in type 1 diabetes. Of note for this clone: Its antigen is undetermined.

Regarding the study as a whole: Shorter TCRB CDR3s, moderately but significantly so, marked every one of the four CD4+ subsets in Type 1 diabetes patients.

As every portion of the isolated RNA was reverse transcribed, the sequencing read expressed TCRB transcripts. Assay: immunoSEQ multiplex PCR; the TCRdb copy retains only in-frame clones and omits some. The sample lists hundreds of thousands of clones; around an eighth were seen once. There are 17 residues in the CDR3. CDR1 is SGHRS, CDR2 YFSETQ, per germline. V was shortened by 0 bases and J by 0 bases, with 14 bases between the two germline ends. V and J are TRBV5-1 and TRBJ2-3, with D unresolved. The sequence derives from a man aged 18 to 30 with type 1 diabetes. Sample: naive CD4+ T cells from blood. The chain's CDR3 is CASSLVVGRPSTDTQYF. DNA of the CDR3: TGCGCCAGCAGCTTGGTGGTCGGGCGCCCAAGCACAGATACGCAGTATTTT.